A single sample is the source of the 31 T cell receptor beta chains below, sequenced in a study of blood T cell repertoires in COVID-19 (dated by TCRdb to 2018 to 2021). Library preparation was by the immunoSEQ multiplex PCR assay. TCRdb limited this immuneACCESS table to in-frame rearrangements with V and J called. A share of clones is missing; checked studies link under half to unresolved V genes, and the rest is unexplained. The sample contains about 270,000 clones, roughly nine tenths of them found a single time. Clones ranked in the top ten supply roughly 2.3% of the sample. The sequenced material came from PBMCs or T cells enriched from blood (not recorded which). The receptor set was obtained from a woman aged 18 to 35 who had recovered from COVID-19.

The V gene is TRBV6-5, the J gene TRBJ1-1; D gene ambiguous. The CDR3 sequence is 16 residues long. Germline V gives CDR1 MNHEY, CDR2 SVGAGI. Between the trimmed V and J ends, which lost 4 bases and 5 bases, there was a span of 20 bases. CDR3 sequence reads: CASSSPGAGRQTEAFF. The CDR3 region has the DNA TGTGCCAGCAGTTCGCCGGGAGCCGGCCGTCAAACTGAAGCTTTCTTT.

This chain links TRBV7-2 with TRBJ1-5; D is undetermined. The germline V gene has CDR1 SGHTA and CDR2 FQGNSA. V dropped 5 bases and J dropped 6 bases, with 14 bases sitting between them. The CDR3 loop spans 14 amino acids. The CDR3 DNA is TGTGCCAGCAGCCCGGGGAGGGTGGGTCAGCCCCAGCATTTT. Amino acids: CASSPGRVGQPQHF.

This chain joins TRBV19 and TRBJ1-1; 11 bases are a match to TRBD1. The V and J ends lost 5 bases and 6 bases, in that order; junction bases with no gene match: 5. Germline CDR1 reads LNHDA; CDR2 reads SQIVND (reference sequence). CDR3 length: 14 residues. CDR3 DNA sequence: TGTGCCAGTAGTGAGTCGGGACAGGGGGCTGAAGCTTTCTTT. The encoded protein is CASSESGQGAEAFF.

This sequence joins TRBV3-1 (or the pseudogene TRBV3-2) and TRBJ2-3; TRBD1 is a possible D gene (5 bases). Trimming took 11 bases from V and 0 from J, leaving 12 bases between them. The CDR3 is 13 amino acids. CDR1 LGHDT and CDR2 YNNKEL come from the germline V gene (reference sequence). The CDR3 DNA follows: TGTGCCGTCCAGGGCAGTAGCACAGATACGCAGTATTTT. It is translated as CAVQGSSTDTQYF.

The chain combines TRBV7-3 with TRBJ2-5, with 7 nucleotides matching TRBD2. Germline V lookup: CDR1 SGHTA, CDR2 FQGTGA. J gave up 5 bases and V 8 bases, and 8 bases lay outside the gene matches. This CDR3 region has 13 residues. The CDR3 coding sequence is TGTGCCAGCGCCAAGGGACTAACGGAGACCCAGTACTTC. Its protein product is CASAKGLTETQYF. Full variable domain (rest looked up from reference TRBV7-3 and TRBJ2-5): GAGVSQTPSNKVTEKGKYVELRCDPISGHTALYWYRQSLGQGPEFLIYFQGTGAADDSGLPNDRFFAVRPEGSVSTLKIQRTERGDSAVYLCASAKGLTETQYFGPGTRLLVL.

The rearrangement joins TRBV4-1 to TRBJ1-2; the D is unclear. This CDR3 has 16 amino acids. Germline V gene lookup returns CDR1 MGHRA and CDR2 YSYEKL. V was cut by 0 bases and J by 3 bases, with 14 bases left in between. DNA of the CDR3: TGCGCCAGCAGCCAAGATAGGAGAGGCGGGGACTATGGCTACACCTTC. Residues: CASSQDRRGGDYGYTF.

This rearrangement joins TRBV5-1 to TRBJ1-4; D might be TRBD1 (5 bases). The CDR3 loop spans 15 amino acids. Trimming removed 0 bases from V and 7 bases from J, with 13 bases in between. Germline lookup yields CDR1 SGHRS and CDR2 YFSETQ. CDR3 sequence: CASSLEAGRGEKLFF. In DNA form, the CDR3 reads TGCGCCAGCAGCTTGGAGGCGGGACGGGGTGAAAAACTGTTTTTT.

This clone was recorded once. The CDR3 is CASSSRDLRGQYF. The CDR3 nucleotides are TGTGCCAGTAGTAGCAGAGATCTACGAGGGCAGTACTTC. This chain joins TRBV19 and TRBJ2-7; unclear D gene. CDR1 LNHDA and CDR2 SQIVND come from the germline V gene (reference sequence). The CDR3 loop spans 13 amino acids. V lost 4 bases to trimming and J lost 9 bases, with 16 bases between them.

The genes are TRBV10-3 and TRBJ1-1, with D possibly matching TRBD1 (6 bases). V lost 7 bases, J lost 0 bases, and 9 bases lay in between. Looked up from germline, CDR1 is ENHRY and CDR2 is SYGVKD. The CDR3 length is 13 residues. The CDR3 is CAITGTLNTEAFF. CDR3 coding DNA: TGTGCCATCACCGGGACATTGAACACTGAAGCTTTCTTT.

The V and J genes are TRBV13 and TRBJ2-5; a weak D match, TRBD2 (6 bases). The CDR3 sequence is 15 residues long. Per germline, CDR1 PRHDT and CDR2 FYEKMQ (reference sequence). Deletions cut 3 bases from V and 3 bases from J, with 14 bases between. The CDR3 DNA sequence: TGTGCCAGCAGCTTCCGGACCGGGGGAAAAGAGACCCAGTACTTC. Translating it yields CASSFRTGGKETQYF.

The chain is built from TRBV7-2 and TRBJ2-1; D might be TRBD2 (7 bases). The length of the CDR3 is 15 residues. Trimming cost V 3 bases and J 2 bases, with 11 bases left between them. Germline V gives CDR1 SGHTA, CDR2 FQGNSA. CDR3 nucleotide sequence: TGTGCCAGCAGCTTTGGGGGGGCCCCCTACAATGAGCAGTTCTTC. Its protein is CASSFGGAPYNEQFF.

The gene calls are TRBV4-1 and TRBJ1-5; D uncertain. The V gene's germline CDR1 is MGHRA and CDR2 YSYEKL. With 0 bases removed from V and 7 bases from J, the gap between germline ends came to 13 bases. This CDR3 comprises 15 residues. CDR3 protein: CASSQEGAGKQPQHF. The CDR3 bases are TGCGCCAGCAGCCAAGAGGGCGCCGGAAAACAGCCCCAGCATTTT.

The CDR3 DNA reads as TGTGCCAGCAGCTTGGGCAGCCTTAATGAAAAACTGTTTTTT. It encodes CASSLGSLNEKLFF. The rearrangement uses TRBV7-8 and TRBJ1-4; no definite D call. The V gene's germline CDR1 is SGHVS and CDR2 FQNEAQ. The CDR3 sequence is 14 residues long. V was shortened by 3 bases and J by 4 bases, with 9 bases between the two germline ends. Drawing the rest from reference TRBV7-8 and TRBJ1-4, the complete variable domain is GAGVSQSPRYKVAKRGQDVALRCDPISGHVSLFWYQQALGQGPEFLTYFQNEAQLDKSGLPSDRFFAERPEGSVSTLKIQRTQQEDSAVYLCASSLGSLNEKLFFGSGTQLSVL.

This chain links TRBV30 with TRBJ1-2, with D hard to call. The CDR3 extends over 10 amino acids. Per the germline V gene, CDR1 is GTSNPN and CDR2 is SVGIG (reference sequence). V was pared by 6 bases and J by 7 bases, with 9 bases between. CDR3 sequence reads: CACGLLGYTF. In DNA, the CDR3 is TGTGCCTGTGGTCTACTTGGCTACACCTTC.

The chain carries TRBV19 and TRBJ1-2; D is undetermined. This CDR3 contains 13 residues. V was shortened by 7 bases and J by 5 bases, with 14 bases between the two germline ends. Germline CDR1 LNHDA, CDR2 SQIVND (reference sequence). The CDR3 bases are TGTGCCAGTACCAGTGGTCCGTTTTATGGCTACACCTTC. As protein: CASTSGPFYGYTF.

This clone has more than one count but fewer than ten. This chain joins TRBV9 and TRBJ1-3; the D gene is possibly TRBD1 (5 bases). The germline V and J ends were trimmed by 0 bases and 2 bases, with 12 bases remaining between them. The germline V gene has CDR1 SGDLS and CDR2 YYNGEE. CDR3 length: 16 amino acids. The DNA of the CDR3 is TGTGCCAGCAGCGTAGGAGGAACAGGTGCTGGAAACACCATATATTTT. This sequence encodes CASSVGGTGAGNTIYF. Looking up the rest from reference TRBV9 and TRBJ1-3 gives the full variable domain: DSGVTQTPKHLITATGQRVTLRCSPRSGDLSVYWYQQSLDQGLQFLIQYYNGEERAKGNILERFSAQQFPDLHSELNLSSLELGDSALYFCASSVGGTGAGNTIYFGEGSWLTVV.

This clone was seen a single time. The CDR3 reads CASSFAQGEYEQYF. In nucleotides, the CDR3 is TGTGCCAGCAGTTTCGCCCAGGGTGAATACGAGCAGTACTTC. V and J are TRBV28 and TRBJ2-7, with D possibly being TRBD1 (5 bases). Trimming shortened V by 3 bases and J by 4 bases, and 13 bases separated the two germline ends. The CDR3 has 14 residues. The germline CDR1 and CDR2 sequences are MDHEN and SYDVKM.

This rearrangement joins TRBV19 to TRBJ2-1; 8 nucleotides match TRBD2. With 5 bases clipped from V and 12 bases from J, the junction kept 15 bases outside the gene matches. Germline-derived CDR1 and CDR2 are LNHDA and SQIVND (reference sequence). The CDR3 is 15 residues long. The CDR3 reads CASSVGGGYTGWQFF. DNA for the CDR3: TGTGCCAGTAGTGTAGGCGGGGGGTATACAGGGTGGCAGTTCTTC.

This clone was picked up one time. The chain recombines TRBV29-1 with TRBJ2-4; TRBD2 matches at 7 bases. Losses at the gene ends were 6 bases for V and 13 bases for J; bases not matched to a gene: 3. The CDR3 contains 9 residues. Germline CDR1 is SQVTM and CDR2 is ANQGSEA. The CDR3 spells CSVTGRQYF. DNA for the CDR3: TGCAGCGTGACCGGGAGGCAGTACTTC.

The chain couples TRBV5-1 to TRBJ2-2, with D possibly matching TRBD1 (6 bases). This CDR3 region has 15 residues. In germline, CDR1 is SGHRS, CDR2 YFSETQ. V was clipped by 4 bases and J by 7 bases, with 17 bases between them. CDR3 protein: CASSRGHRDIGELFF. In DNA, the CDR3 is TGCGCCAGCAGCCGAGGGCACAGGGACATCGGGGAGCTGTTTTTT.

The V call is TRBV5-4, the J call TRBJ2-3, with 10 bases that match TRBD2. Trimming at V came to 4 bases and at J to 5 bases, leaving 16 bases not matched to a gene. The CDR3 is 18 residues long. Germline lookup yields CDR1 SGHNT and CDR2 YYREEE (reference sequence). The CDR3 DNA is TGTGCCAGCAGCCGAATGAGGGCTAGCGGGGGTCTTGGAGATACGCAGTATTTT. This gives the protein CASSRMRASGGLGDTQYF.

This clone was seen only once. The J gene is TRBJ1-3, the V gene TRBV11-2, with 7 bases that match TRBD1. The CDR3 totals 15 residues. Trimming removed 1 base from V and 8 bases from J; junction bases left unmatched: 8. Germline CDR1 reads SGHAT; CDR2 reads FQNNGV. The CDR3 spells CASSLVAGGGYTIYF. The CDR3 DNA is TGTGCCAGCAGCTTAGTGGCAGGGGGTGGCTACACCATATATTTT.

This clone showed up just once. The chain's CDR3 is CASSLLGGPGVGQPQHF. DNA for the CDR3: TGTGCCAGCAGCTTATTGGGCGGTCCGGGGGTCGGTCAGCCCCAGCATTTT. This chain links TRBV7-8 with TRBJ1-5, with D perhaps matching TRBD1 (5 bases). Germline V gene lookup returns CDR1 SGHVS and CDR2 FQNEAQ. The CDR3 is made up of 17 amino acids. Between the trimmed V and J ends, which lost 2 bases and 6 bases, there was a span of 20 bases.

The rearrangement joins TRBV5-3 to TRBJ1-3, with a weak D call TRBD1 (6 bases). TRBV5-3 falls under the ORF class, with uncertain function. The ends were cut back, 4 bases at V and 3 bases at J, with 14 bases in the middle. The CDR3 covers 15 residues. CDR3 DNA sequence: TGTGCCAGAAGCCCCTGGACAGCACATGGAAACACCATATATTTT. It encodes CARSPWTAHGNTIYF.

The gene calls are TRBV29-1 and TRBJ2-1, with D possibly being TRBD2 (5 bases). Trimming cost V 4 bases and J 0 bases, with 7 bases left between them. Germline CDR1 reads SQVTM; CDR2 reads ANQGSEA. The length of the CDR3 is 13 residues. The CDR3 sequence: CSVGGSSYNEQFF. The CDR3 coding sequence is TGCAGCGTTGGAGGGAGCTCCTACAATGAGCAGTTCTTC.

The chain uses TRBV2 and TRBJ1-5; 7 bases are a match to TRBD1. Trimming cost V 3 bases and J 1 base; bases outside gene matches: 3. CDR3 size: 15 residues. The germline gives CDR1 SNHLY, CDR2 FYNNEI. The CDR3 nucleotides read TGTGCCAGCAGTGATTCAGGGGGGAGCAATCAGCCCCAGCATTTT. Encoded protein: CASSDSGGSNQPQHF.

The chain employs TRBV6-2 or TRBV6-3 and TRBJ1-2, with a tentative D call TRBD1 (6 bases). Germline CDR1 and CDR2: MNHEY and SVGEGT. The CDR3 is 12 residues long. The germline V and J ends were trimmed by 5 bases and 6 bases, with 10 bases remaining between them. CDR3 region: CASSRQADGYTF. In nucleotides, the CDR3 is TGTGCCAGCAGTCGACAGGCCGATGGCTACACCTTC.

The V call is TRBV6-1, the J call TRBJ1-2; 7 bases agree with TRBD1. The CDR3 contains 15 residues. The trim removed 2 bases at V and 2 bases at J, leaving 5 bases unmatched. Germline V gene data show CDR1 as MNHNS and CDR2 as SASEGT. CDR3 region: CASSEFQGENYGYTF. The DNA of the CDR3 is TGTGCCAGCAGTGAATTCCAGGGGGAAAACTATGGCTACACCTTC.

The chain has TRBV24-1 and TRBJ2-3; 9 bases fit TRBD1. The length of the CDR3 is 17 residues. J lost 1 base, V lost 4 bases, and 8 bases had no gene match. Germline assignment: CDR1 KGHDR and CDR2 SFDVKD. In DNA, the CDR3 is TGTGCCACCAGTGAATCCGGGACAGGGAAGGGCACAGATACGCAGTATTTT. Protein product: CATSESGTGKGTDTQYF.

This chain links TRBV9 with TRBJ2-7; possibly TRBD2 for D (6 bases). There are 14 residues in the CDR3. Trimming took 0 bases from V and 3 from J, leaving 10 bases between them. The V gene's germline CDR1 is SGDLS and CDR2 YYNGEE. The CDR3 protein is CASSVAGAGYEQYF. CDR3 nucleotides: TGTGCCAGCAGCGTAGCTGGAGCGGGCTACGAGCAGTACTTC.

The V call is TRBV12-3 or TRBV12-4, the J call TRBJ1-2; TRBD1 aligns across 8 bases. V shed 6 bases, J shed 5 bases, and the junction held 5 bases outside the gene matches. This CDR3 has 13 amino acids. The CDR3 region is CASREDRVYGYTF. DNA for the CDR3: TGTGCCAGCAGGGAGGACAGGGTGTATGGCTACACCTTC.